Shown below are 10 T cell receptor beta chains from a single sample sequenced in a study of neurological immune-mediated disorders. TCRdb re-derived calls from the 5' RACE reads in MiXCR, one entry per CDR3 protein. The sample carries fewer than 30,000 distinct CDR3 sequences, 13% recorded once. Time point meaning: technical triplicate 1. Sequencing was carried out using CD4+ T cells from blood. The receptor set was obtained from a female donor with HTLV-1-associated myelopathy (HAM/TSP).

This clonotype was detected many times. The chain employs TRBV6-5 and TRBJ1-2; TRBD1 is a possible D gene (6 bases). With 6 bases removed from V and 8 bases from J, the gap between germline ends came to 19 bases. The CDR3 spans 14 residues. Germline V gives CDR1 MNHEY, CDR2 SVGAGI. CDR3 coding DNA: TGTGCCAGCAGCTTTACAGGGCCTCAAGGGGGCTACACCTTC. Protein product: CASSFTGPQGGYTF.

This clonotype appeared many times. This chain uses TRBV10-3 with TRBJ2-1; 9 nucleotides align to TRBD1. Germline V CDR1 and CDR2: ENHRY, SYGVKD. The V gene end was trimmed by 3 bases and the J gene end by 1 base; junction bases not matched to a gene: 7. This CDR3 comprises 17 residues. The CDR3: CAISDLLGTGSYNEQFF. For the CDR3, the DNA is TGTGCCATCAGTGATTTACTCGGGACAGGGTCCTACAATGAGCAGTTCTTC.

This clonotype has a count of ten or more. The V gene is TRBV9, the J gene TRBJ2-2; D call uncertain. CDR3 length: 13 amino acids. The germline V gene encodes CDR1 SGDLS and CDR2 YYNGEE. V was pared by 6 bases and J by 6 bases, with 12 bases between. This CDR3 reads CASNEVGSGELFF. CDR3 DNA sequence: TGTGCCAGCAACGAAGTTGGATCCGGGGAGCTGTTTTTT. Looking up the rest from reference TRBV9 and TRBJ2-2 gives the full variable domain: DSGVTQTPKHLITATGQRVTLRCSPRSGDLSVYWYQQSLDQGLQFLIQYYNGEERAKGNILERFSAQQFPDLHSELNLSSLELGDSALYFCASNEVGSGELFFGEGSRLTVL.

This clonotype was recorded many times. The chain carries TRBV20-1 and TRBJ2-7, with a tentative D call TRBD2 (5 bases). The V and J ends lost 5 bases and 6 bases respectively, with 14 bases between them. CDR1 is DFQATT and CDR2 is SNEGSKA in the germline V gene (reference sequence). The CDR3 has 12 amino acids. The CDR3 DNA reads as TGCAGTGCTGGAGCGGCGAAGGCCGAGCAGTACTTC. Protein: CSAGAAKAEQYF.

A remark on this clonotype: An end of the junction differs from the germline gene, which may be a read error. This chain links TRBV7-2 with TRBJ1-2; 8 bases agree with TRBD1. Germline V gene sequence: CDR1 SGHTA, CDR2 FQGNSA. The CDR3 totals 18 residues. In nucleotides, the CDR3 is TGTGTCAGCAGCTTAGTGGTGGGCAGGGGGCGGATTTTCTATGGCTACACCTTC. Its translation: CVSSLVVGRGRIFYGYTF.

This clonotype was counted ten times or more. The DNA of the CDR3 is TGTGCCAGCTCACCACAGGGGGCCACTGAAGCTTTCTTT. Amino acid sequence: CASSPQGATEAFF. This chain joins TRBV18 and TRBJ1-1; 7 nucleotides line up with TRBD1. This CDR3 spans 13 amino acids. The germline V gene has CDR1 KGHSH and CDR2 LQKENI. V gave up 1 base and J gave up 4 bases; unmatched junction bases: 0.

This clonotype was detected many times. This chain joins TRBV7-2 and TRBJ2-1; tentative D call: TRBD2 (5 bases). CDR1 and CDR2 from the germline V gene are SGHTA and FQGNSA. The ends were cut back, 5 bases at V and 10 bases at J, with 15 bases in the middle. The CDR3 consists of 13 residues. The CDR3 reads CASSLTTGGEQFF. The CDR3 DNA sequence: TGTGCCAGCAGCCTAACCACCGGCGGGGAGCAGTTCTTC.

The chain recombines TRBV19 with TRBJ1-2; 7 bases align to TRBD1. Germline loops: CDR1 LNHDA, CDR2 SQIVND (reference sequence). V lost 6 bases to trimming and J lost 2 bases; unmatched junction nucleotides: 9. CDR3 length: 15 residues. The CDR3 region has the DNA TGTGCCAGTAGAATCCCGGGACAGCCAAACTATGGCTACACCTTC. Protein product: CASRIPGQPNYGYTF.

This clonotype occurred many times. The CDR3 DNA follows: TGTGCCAGCAGCTCAGGGAGCTCTGGAAACACCATATATTTT. This gives the protein CASSSGSSGNTIYF. The chain is built from TRBV5-4 and TRBJ1-3; the D gene is possibly TRBD1 (5 bases). Germline V gene data show CDR1 as SGHNT and CDR2 as YYREEE (reference sequence). The CDR3 covers 14 residues. V was cut by 3 bases and J by 0 bases, with 7 bases left in between.

This clonotype showed up many times. The chain has TRBV5-1 and TRBJ2-3; D perhaps matches TRBD1 (5 bases). The CDR3 covers 17 residues. V lost 1 base to trimming and J lost 1 base, with 16 bases between them. Germline V gene data show CDR1 as SGHRS and CDR2 as YFSETQ. DNA of the CDR3: TGCGCCAGCAGCTTGACCCCCAAGGGGTCAGGCACAGATACGCAGTATTTT. This translates into CASSLTPKGSGTDTQYF.